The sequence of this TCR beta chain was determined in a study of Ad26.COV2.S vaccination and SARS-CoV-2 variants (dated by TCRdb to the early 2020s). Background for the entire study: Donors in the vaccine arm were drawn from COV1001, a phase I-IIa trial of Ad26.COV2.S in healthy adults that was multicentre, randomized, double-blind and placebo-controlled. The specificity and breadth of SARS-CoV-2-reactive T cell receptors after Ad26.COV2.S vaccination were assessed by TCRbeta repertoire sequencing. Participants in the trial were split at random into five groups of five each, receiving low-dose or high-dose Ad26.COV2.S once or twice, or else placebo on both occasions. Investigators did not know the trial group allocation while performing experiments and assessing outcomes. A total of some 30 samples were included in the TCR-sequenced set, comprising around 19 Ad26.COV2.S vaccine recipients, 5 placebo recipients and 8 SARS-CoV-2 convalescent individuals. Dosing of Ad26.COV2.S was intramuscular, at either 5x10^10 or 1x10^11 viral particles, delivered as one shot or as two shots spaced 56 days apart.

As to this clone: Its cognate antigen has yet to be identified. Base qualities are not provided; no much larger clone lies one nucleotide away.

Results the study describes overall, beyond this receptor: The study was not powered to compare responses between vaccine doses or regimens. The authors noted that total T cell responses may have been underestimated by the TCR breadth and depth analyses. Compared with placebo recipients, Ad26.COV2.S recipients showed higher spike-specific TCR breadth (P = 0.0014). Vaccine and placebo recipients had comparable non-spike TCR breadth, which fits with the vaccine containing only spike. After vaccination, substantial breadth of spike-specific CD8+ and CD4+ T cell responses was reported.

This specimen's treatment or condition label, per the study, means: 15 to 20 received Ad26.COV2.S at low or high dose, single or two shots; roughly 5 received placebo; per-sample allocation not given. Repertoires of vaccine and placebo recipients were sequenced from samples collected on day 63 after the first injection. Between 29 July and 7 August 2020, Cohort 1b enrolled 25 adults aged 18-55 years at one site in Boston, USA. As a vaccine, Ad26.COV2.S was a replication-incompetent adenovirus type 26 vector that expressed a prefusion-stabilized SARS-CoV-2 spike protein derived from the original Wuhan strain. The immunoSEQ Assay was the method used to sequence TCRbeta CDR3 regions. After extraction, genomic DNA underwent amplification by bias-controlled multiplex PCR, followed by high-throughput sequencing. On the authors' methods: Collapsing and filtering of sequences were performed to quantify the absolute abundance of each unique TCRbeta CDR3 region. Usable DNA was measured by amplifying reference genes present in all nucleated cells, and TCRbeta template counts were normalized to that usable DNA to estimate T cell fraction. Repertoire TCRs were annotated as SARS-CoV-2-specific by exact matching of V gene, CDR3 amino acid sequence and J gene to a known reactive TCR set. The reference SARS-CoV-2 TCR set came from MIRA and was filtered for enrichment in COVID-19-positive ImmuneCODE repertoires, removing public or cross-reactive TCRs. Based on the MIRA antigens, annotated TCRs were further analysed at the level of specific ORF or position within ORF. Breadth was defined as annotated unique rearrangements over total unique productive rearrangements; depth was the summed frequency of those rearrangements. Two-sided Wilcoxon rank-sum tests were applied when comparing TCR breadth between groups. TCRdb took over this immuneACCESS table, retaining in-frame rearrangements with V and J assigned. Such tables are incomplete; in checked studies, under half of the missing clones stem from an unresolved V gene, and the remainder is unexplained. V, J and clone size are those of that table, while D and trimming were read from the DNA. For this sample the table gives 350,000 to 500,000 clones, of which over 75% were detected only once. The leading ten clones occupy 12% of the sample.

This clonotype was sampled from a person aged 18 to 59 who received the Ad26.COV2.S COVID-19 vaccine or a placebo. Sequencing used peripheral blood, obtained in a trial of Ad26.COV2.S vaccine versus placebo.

The CDR3 protein sequence reads: CASSLAPSGRKDEQFF. The sequenced DNA: TGTGCCAGCAGCTTAGCCCCTAGCGGGAGAAAAGATGAGCAGTTCTTC. The rearranged chain carries TRBV7-2 and TRBJ2-1; a stretch of 10 junction bases matches TRBD2. V trim: 0 bases; J trim: 8 bases; unmatched bases: 7. The CDR3 runs 16 amino acids, cysteine and phenylalanine included. This entry keeps only the CDR3 DNA: 48 bases, framed from base 1. The germline V gene gives CDR1 as SGHTA and CDR2 as FQGNSA.